This T cell receptor beta chain was identified during a study of cytomegalovirus exposure and HLA in healthy donors. As for this clone: Its antigen is still unknown. One junction end disagrees with the germline gene, perhaps due to a read error.

PCR amplification relied on 60 Vbeta primers (plus 13 Jbeta primers). Sequenced by immunoSEQ multiplex PCR; TCRdb stores in-frame clones only, minus some. The sample carries around 200,000 clones, 80% recorded once. Findings and limits, study-wide: According to an earlier analysis, most TCR beta V segments yielded productive rearrangements about 87% or about 30% of the time.

Despite likely unrecorded immune exposures, the donors were nominally healthy at the time of sampling. Germline values: CDR1 LGHNT, CDR2 FRNRAP. The CDR3 length is 10 residues. The sample comprised PBMCs. The chain employs TRBV12-5 and TRBJ2-5, with TRBD1 identical over 7 bases. The sequence derives from a boy between 10 and 17 years old in good health and CMV-seronegative. For the CDR3, the DNA is TGTGCTAGTGGTTTGGGGGGACAGAACTTC. This encodes CASGLGGQNF.